This passage covers 30 T cell receptor beta chains from one sample sequenced in a study of response to subunit inactivated influenza vaccine. TCRdb recomputed calls from the RT-PCR reads with MiXCR, one row per CDR3 protein. Of about 780,000 distinct CDR3 sequences in the sample, less than 20% were seen once. The material was PBMCs from blood, obtained more than 4 days after vaccination. Source of these receptors: a man aged 45-65 years who received an inactivated influenza vaccine.

The chain combines TRBV5-1 with TRBJ2-7; the match to TRBD1 covers 7 bases. There are 16 residues in the CDR3. CDR1 SGHRS and CDR2 YFSETQ come from the germline V gene. Trimming took 4 bases from V and 1 from J; bases not matched to a gene: 11. The CDR3 loop reads CASSVVAGGSSYEQYF. The DNA of the CDR3 is TGCGCCAGCAGCGTTGTCGCAGGGGGTTCTTCCTACGAGCAGTACTTC.

This chain joins TRBV12-3 or TRBV12-4 and TRBJ2-3; no clear D. Trimming removed 7 bases from V and 0 bases from J, with 14 bases in between. The CDR3 length is 15 residues. The CDR3 nucleotides read TGTGCCAGCACCCCGGCCCATATGAGCACAGATACGCAGTATTTT. Translation gives CASTPAHMSTDTQYF.

About this clonotype: Possible read error: a much larger clone is one base away. This sequence joins TRBV24-1 and TRBJ2-1; unclear D gene. Looked up from germline, CDR1 is KGHDR and CDR2 is SFDVKD. CDR3 size: 14 residues. The CDR3 DNA reads TGTGCCACCAGTGATACGCGACACGGCCATGAGCGGTTCTTC. Translation: CATSDTRHGHERFF.

The gene calls are TRBV27 and TRBJ1-2, with D hard to call. V was clipped by 8 bases and J by 3 bases, with 16 bases between them. Germline values: CDR1 MNHEY, CDR2 SMNVEV (reference sequence). This CDR3 is built from 14 residues. The DNA of the CDR3 is TGTGCCAGCTGGCCCCTTAATGGTCACTATGGCTACACCTTC. This encodes CASWPLNGHYGYTF.

The V gene is TRBV18, the J gene TRBJ2-7; TRBD1 matches at 8 bases. The CDR3 is 13 residues long. Trimming cost V 8 bases and J 6 bases; bases outside gene matches: 9. Germline V CDR1 and CDR2: KGHSH, LQKENI. The CDR3 bases are TGTGCCAGCGCCCGGGACAGGACTTCCGAGCAGTACTTC. Its translation is CASARDRTSEQYF.

The rearrangement joins TRBV11-2 to TRBJ1-6, with TRBD1 matching over 9 bases. The germline gives CDR1 SGHAT, CDR2 FQNNGV. With 1 base clipped from V and 15 bases from J, the junction kept 19 bases outside the gene matches. The CDR3 has 18 amino acids. The chain's CDR3 is CASSLGEGTGTGCPYLHF. The CDR3 DNA reads as TGTGCCAGCAGCTTAGGCGAGGGAACCGGGACAGGGTGCCCATACCTCCACTTT.

This clonotype has only a few counts. This sequence joins TRBV10-3 and TRBJ1-6; D possibly corresponds to TRBD1 (6 bases). The CDR3 consists of 16 residues. Deletions cut 0 bases from V and 9 bases from J, with 15 bases between. The germline CDR1 and CDR2 sequences are ENHRY and SYGVKD. CDR3 sequence (DNA): TGTGCCATCAGTGAGTCGATGGGGGGCACGACTTCACCCCTCCACTTT. This gives the protein CAISESMGGTTSPLHF.

The chain couples TRBV7-8 to TRBJ2-1, with 8 nucleotides matching TRBD2. This CDR3 is built from 16 residues. V trimming: 2 bases; J trimming: 5 bases; junction bases outside the gene matches: 8. Germline V CDR1 and CDR2: SGHVS, FQNEAQ. The CDR3 is CASSLLAGGMDNEQFF. Here the CDR3 DNA reads TGTGCCAGCAGCTTACTTGCGGGAGGTATGGACAATGAGCAGTTCTTC.

This sequence joins TRBV7-2 and TRBJ2-1; tentatively, D is TRBD2 (5 bases). Per germline, CDR1 SGHTA and CDR2 FQGNSA. Trimming left V 7 bases short and J 4 bases short, with 17 bases between. The CDR3 has 15 residues. The CDR3 DNA follows: TGTGCCAGCAAGGTCCGGGATATTGGGTACAATGAGCAGTTCTTC. Translating it yields CASKVRDIGYNEQFF.

With respect to this clonotype: A much larger clone lies a single base off, so this may be a read error. The rearrangement links TRBV29-1 to TRBJ2-7, with 7 bases identical to TRBD2. The CDR3 is 12 amino acids. V lost 4 bases and J lost 6; bases outside the gene matches: 6. CDR1 is SQVTM, CDR2 ANQGSEA, per germline. CDR3 amino acids: CSVGAGDVEQYF. CDR3 DNA: TGCAGCGTTGGGGCGGGAGACGTCGAGCAGTACTTC.

There are many counts of this clonotype. The rearrangement uses TRBV12-3 or TRBV12-4 and TRBJ2-7; 7 nucleotides align to TRBD2. J gave up 2 bases and V 5 bases, and 3 bases lay outside the gene matches. The CDR3 covers 13 residues. The CDR3 coding sequence is TGTGCCAGCAGTCCCGGGGGGACCTACGAGCAGTACTTC. Encoded protein: CASSPGGTYEQYF.

This clonotype occurred a few times. The chain has TRBV10-3 and TRBJ2-6; a possible D gene is TRBD2 (6 bases). Per the germline V gene, CDR1 is ENHRY and CDR2 is SYGVKD. Trimming pared 4 bases from V and 2 bases from J, leaving 6 bases between. The CDR3 contains 14 residues. The CDR3 coding sequence is TGTGCCATCAGTGCGGGGGCTGGGGCCAACGTCCTGACTTTC. The encoded protein is CAISAGAGANVLTF.

Ten or more counts support this clonotype. V gene TRBV7-2 combines with J gene TRBJ2-3; the D is unclear. The germline V gene has CDR1 SGHTA and CDR2 FQGNSA. V lost 5 bases and J 9 bases, leaving 21 bases between the germline ends. The CDR3 has 15 residues. CDR3 region: CASSGMDPLFSTQYF. Written as DNA, the CDR3 is TGTGCCAGCAGCGGGATGGATCCGCTCTTTTCGACGCAGTATTTT.

This clonotype was seen a handful of times. The chain couples TRBV4-3 to TRBJ2-7; 10 bases agree with TRBD1. Trimming removed 0 bases from V and 7 bases from J; junction bases left unmatched: 15. Germline V gives CDR1 LGHNA, CDR2 YSLEER. The CDR3 loop spans 18 amino acids. The DNA of the CDR3 is TGCGCCAGCAGCCAAGACACCGCCGGGGACAGGGGTGTGGAGGAGCAGTACTTC. Amino acids: CASSQDTAGDRGVEEQYF.

This clonotype was seen repeatedly, ten times or more. V is TRBV4-3 and J is TRBJ1-5; D unresolved. V lost 2 bases and J 4 bases, leaving 9 bases between the germline ends. The germline gives CDR1 LGHNA, CDR2 YSLEER. The length of the CDR3 is 14 residues. In DNA, the CDR3 is TGCGCCAGCAGCCAACGGAGTGGGAATCAGCCCCAGCATTTT. It is translated as CASSQRSGNQPQHF.

The rearrangement links TRBV7-2 to TRBJ1-1, with D possibly matching TRBD1 (5 bases). The germline CDR1 and CDR2 sequences are SGHTA and FQGNSA. Trimming shortened V by 5 bases and J by 5 bases, and 18 bases separated the two germline ends. The CDR3 is made up of 15 amino acids. The CDR3 nucleotides are TGTGCCAGCAGCCCGGGAGGGGCGGCGTGGACTGAAGCTTTCTTT. It is translated as CASSPGGAAWTEAFF. The full variable domain, with the rest looked up from reference TRBV7-2 and TRBJ1-1, is GAGVSQSPSNKVTEKGKDVELRCDPISGHTALYWYRQSLGQGLEFLIYFQGNSAPDKSGLPSDRFSAERTGGSVSTLTIQRTQQEDSAVYLCASSPGGAAWTEAFFGQGTRLTVV.

This clonotype was seen more than once but under ten times. The chain couples TRBV7-8 to TRBJ2-2, with 9 bases aligning to TRBD1. CDR1 is SGHVS and CDR2 is FQNEAQ in the germline V gene. J was trimmed by 1 base and V by 4 bases; bases with no gene match: 7. This CDR3 region has 17 residues. The CDR3 region has the DNA TGTGCCAGCAGCTGGGGACAGGGCCGTCTGAACACCGGGGAGCTGTTTTTT. Protein sequence: CASSWGQGRLNTGELFF.

In this sample, this clonotype turned up many times. V is TRBV12-3 or TRBV12-4 and J is TRBJ2-7; tentatively, D is TRBD1 (5 bases). The CDR3 spans 14 residues. Between the trimmed V and J ends, which lost 5 bases and 2 bases, there was a span of 13 bases. The CDR3 sequence is CASSPDTLTYEQYF. The DNA of the CDR3 is TGTGCCAGCAGTCCGGACACCTTAACCTACGAGCAGTACTTC.

In this sample, this clonotype turned up a few times. V gene TRBV18 combines with J gene TRBJ2-5; 11 bases align to TRBD2. Trimming took 4 bases from V and 5 from J; bases not matched to a gene: 15. Per the germline V gene, CDR1 is KGHSH and CDR2 is LQKENI. The CDR3 extends over 18 amino acids. The DNA of the CDR3 is TGTGCCAGCTCACTGTTGGGACAGGGAACTAGCGGGAGCGAGACCCAGTACTTC. Residues: CASSLLGQGTSGSETQYF.

This chain connects TRBV28 to TRBJ2-1; D is undetermined. The CDR3 has 13 residues. Looked up from germline, CDR1 is MDHEN and CDR2 is SYDVKM. V gave up 5 bases and J gave up 6 bases, with 11 bases separating them. The CDR3 is CASSQGRPNEQFF. The CDR3 DNA reads as TGTGCCAGCAGTCAAGGACGGCCCAATGAGCAGTTCTTC.

V and J are TRBV5-1 and TRBJ2-5; the D is unclear. CDR1 SGHRS and CDR2 YFSETQ come from the germline V gene. V lost 0 bases and J 3 bases, leaving 12 bases between the germline ends. CDR3 size: 15 residues. The DNA for the CDR3 is TGCGCCAGCAGCTTGGGGAGATACTACAAAGAGACCCAGTACTTC. Its protein is CASSLGRYYKETQYF.

CDR3 nucleotides: TGTGCCAGCAGCTTAGCGGGACGGTTCTCTGGGGCCAACGTCCTGACTTTC. As protein: CASSLAGRFSGANVLTF. This sequence joins TRBV7-2 and TRBJ2-6; D may correspond to TRBD1 or TRBD2 (5 bases each). V lost 0 bases, J lost 0 bases, and 9 bases lay in between. Germline assignment: CDR1 SGHTA and CDR2 FQGNSA. This CDR3 region has 17 residues.

The CDR3 protein is CASSQRRPDTQYF. The CDR3 DNA is TGTGCCAGCAGCCAACGCCGGCCAGATACGCAGTATTTT. V and J are TRBV4-2 and TRBJ2-3; D remains ambiguous. The V end lost 2 bases, the J end lost 4 bases, and 7 bases lay between the germline ends. The CDR3 loop spans 13 amino acids. Germline V gene data show CDR1 as LGHNA and CDR2 as YNFKEQ.

J is TRBJ2-2 and V is TRBV4-3; D possibly corresponds to TRBD2 (5 bases). The CDR3 covers 16 residues. The V end lost 0 bases, the J end lost 2 bases, and 10 bases lay between the germline ends. CDR1 is LGHNA, CDR2 YSLEER, per germline. The CDR3 is CASSQDLAVNTGELFF. As DNA, the CDR3 is TGCGCCAGCAGCCAAGACCTAGCAGTTAACACCGGGGAGCTGTTTTTT.

V gene TRBV5-1 combines with J gene TRBJ2-3; no reliable D call. V lost 2 bases and J 1 base, leaving 11 bases between the germline ends. Germline V gene sequence: CDR1 SGHRS, CDR2 YFSETQ. The CDR3 has 15 amino acids. The CDR3 reads CASSFTASGTDTQYF. CDR3 nucleotide sequence: TGCGCCAGCAGCTTTACAGCCTCTGGCACAGATACGCAGTATTTT.

The V call is TRBV7-2, the J call TRBJ2-7, with 14 bases identical to TRBD2. The CDR3 spans 16 residues. V lost 7 bases to trimming and J lost 4 bases; unmatched junction nucleotides: 9. Germline V lookup: CDR1 SGHTA, CDR2 FQGNSA. CDR3 protein: CASNKRLAGGPYEQYF. CDR3 coding DNA: TGTGCCAGCAACAAACGACTAGCGGGAGGGCCTTACGAGCAGTACTTC.

This clonotype was recorded many times. The chain links TRBV20-1 to TRBJ2-2; the D gene is possibly TRBD2 (6 bases). The CDR3 totals 16 residues. CDR1 is DFQATT and CDR2 is SNEGSKA in the germline V gene (reference sequence). V was trimmed by 6 bases and J by 5 bases, leaving 22 bases between them. CDR3 nucleotide sequence: TGCAGTGCCAGAACGCTAGCGCGACGAAGTACCGGGGAGCTGTTTTTT. Its translation is CSARTLARRSTGELFF.

This clonotype has a count of ten or more. The chain has TRBV6-2 or TRBV6-3 and TRBJ2-1, with D perhaps assigned TRBD1 or TRBD2 (6 bases each). The CDR3 has 15 residues. Germline lookup yields CDR1 MNHEY and CDR2 SVGEGT. V was clipped by 0 bases and J by 1 base, with 7 bases between them. The CDR3, as DNA: TGTGCCAGCAGTTACTCAGGGGGGTCCTACAATGAGCAGTTCTTC. Its translation: CASSYSGGSYNEQFF.

This clonotype was picked up a small number of times. The chain is built from TRBV11-1 and TRBJ2-3, with D possibly matching TRBD2 (6 bases). The CDR3 contains 15 residues. The germline CDR1 and CDR2 sequences are SGHAT and FQDESV (reference sequence). Trimming left V 5 bases short and J 3 bases short, with 15 bases between. CDR3 sequence reads: CASSHPGVRTDTQYF. CDR3 DNA: TGTGCCAGCAGCCACCCGGGAGTCCGGACAGATACGCAGTATTTT.

The gene calls are TRBV28 and TRBJ2-1, with 9 bases that match TRBD2. V shed 5 bases, J shed 7 bases, and the junction held 15 bases outside the gene matches. Germline V gene lookup returns CDR1 MDHEN and CDR2 SYDVKM. This CDR3 has 17 amino acids. The CDR3 loop reads CASSHILLAGRGNEQFF. In nucleotides, the CDR3 is TGTGCCAGCAGTCATATACTCCTAGCGGGGAGGGGTAATGAGCAGTTCTTC.